Reported below is one T cell receptor (beta chain). Its antigen is unknown. This specimen belongs to a study of T cell repertoires in cytomegalovirus infection. After removal of 4 bases from V and 4 bases from J, the junction contained 4 bases not matched to a gene. Germline loops: CDR1 SGHTA, CDR2 FQGNSA. CDR3 length: 16 amino acids. Overall study results and limits: Dominating the ex vivo response were TCR beta clonotypes that were CMV-specific and HLA-C-restricted. The cumulative frequency of public TCR beta families identified carriers of CMV plus the relevant HLA.

TCRdb reprocessed the reads with MiXCR, giving one entry per CDR3 protein. The data contain around 900,000 distinct CDR3 sequences, approximately 31% of them seen just once; the ten biggest clones take up around 15%. The chain employs TRBV7-2 and TRBJ2-1; TRBD2 matches 13 bases. Here the sequenced sample was cultured CD8+ T cells from PBMCs, taken from culture after CMV antigen stimulation. The sequence was collected from a human donor in good health (CMV status not recorded). Some clones in this sample may be carry-over from other donors' samples. The CDR3 DNA reads TGTGCCAGCAGCTCCTGGACTAGCGGGGGATACAATGAGCAGTTCTTC. This gives the protein CASSSWTSGGYNEQFF.